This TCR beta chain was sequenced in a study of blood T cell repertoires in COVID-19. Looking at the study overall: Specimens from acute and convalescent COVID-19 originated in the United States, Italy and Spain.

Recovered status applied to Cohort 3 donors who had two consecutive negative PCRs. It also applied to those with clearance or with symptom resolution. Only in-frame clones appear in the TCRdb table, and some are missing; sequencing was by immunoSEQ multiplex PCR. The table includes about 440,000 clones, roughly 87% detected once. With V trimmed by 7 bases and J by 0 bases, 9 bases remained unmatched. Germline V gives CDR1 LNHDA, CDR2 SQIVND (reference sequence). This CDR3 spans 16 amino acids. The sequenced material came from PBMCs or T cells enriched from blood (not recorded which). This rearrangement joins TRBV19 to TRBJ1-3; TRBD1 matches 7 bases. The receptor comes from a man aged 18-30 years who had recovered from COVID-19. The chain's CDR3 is CASNVDRPDSGNTIYF. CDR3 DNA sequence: TGTGCCAGTAATGTGGACAGGCCCGACTCTGGAAACACCATATATTTT.